Listed here is a single T cell receptor (beta chain). Free of recent acute infections or vaccinations, the donors were healthy HIV-negative adults. Each donor was a Caucasian adult residing in Nashville, Tennessee. This specimen comes from a study of shared clonotypes between healthy human individuals. Germline CDR1 is SGHRS and CDR2 is YFSETQ. This CDR3 region has 17 residues. The V segment lost 3 bases and the J segment 5 bases; nucleotides outside the gene matches: 10. Some clones are missing from TCRdb's copy, which holds only in-frame ones; the method was immunoSEQ multiplex PCR. The sample consists of fewer than 650,000 clones, over 65% of them appearing once.

The rearrangement joins TRBV5-1 to TRBJ2-5, with TRBD2 matching 13 bases. The origin of this receptor is a woman aged 40 to 49 in good health. Some clones in this sample may be carry-over from other donors' samples. The specimen was PBMCs. CDR3: CASSWQLAGGLGETQYF. The CDR3 DNA sequence: TGCGCCAGCAGCTGGCAACTAGCGGGAGGGCTGGGGGAGACCCAGTACTTC.